These T cell receptor beta chains were read from a single sample in a study of Graves' ophthalmopathy and Graves' hyperthyroidism. TCRdb fed the multiplex PCR reads into MiXCR, producing one record per CDR3 protein. Of 1 million to 1.3 million distinct CDR3 sequences listed, about 36% are singletons. Sequencing used peripheral blood or thyroid tissue (not recorded which). The receptors here all came from an adult man with Graves' hyperthyroidism. Each CDR3 is given with its conserved first and last residue. The D gene is left open where the match is weak. Clone size is not always given. Where it is, it says once, few, many or a class for expanded clones.

>-|TRBJ1-6|14|few|TRBV5-1
TGCTGCCGGCCCCGAAGGTCAGGGGATTCACCCCTCCACTTT
CCRPRRSGDSPLHF
>-|TRBJ2-3|15|-|TRBV7-2
TGTGCCAGCAGGATGGGGGCGGGTCCCACAGATACGCAGTATTTT
CASRMGAGPTDTQYF
>-|TRBJ1-5|18|-|TRBV12-3/TRBV12-4
TGTGCCAGCAGCCAAGGTCGACCCACTAGAGGTAGCAATCAGCCCCAGCATTTT
CASSQGRPTRGSNQPQHF
>TRBD1|TRBJ1-4|19|few|TRBV4-2
TGTGCCAGCAGCCAAGCGGGACAGGGCGGCGGGCGAACTAATGAAAAACTGTTTTTT
CASSQAGQGGGRTNEKLFF
>TRBD2|TRBJ2-7|17|-|TRBV11-1
TGTGCCAGCAGCTCACCTCTGACTAGCGGGGATTCCTACGAGCAGTACTTC
CASSSPLTSGDSYEQYF
>TRBD1|TRBJ1-1|15|-|TRBV12-3/TRBV12-4
TGTGCCAGCAGAACAGGGGTTAATCTGAGCACTGAAGCTTTCTTT
CASRTGVNLSTEAFF
>-|TRBJ2-5|12|many|TRBV20-1
TGCAGTGCTGCCCGCGCCCCACAGACCCAGTACTTC
CSAARAPQTQYF
>-|TRBJ2-5|14|many|TRBV7-2
TGTGCCAGCAGCTTAGTCCGGAACCAAGAGACCCAGTACTTC
CASSLVRNQETQYF
>-|TRBJ2-2|14|-|TRBV14
TGTGCCAGCAGCCAAGATACCCTACACGGGGAGCTGTTTTTT
CASSQDTLHGELFF
>-|TRBJ1-4|16|-|TRBV4-1
TGCGCCAGCAGCTCCCGGGAGGCAGGATTTAGTGAAAAACTGTTTTTT
CASSSREAGFSEKLFF
>-|TRBJ2-5|15|-|TRBV29-1
TGCAGCGTTGAGAACCCTTCCGACACCGGGGAGACCCAGTACTTC
CSVENPSDTGETQYF
>-|TRBJ1-5|16|many|TRBV2
TGTGCCAGCACCAGGGGACGGAGGGGCCTCAATCAGCCCCAGCATTTT
CASTRGRRGLNQPQHF
>TRBD2|TRBJ2-7|14|-|TRBV7-9
TGTGCCAGCGGGCTAGCGGGGGGTTCCTACGAGCAGTACTTC
CASGLAGGSYEQYF
>-|TRBJ1-4|15|-|TRBV11-2
TGTGCCAGCAGCGCGTCGTCAGGGGTTGGTGAAAAACTGTTTTTT
CASSASSGVGEKLFF
>-|TRBJ1-4|13|many|TRBV4-1
TGCGCCAGCAGCCAAGATGAGCTTGGACGGTTGTTTTTT
CASSQDELGRLFF
>-|TRBJ2-7|14|few|TRBV6-6
TGTGCCAGCAGTGCCGCGGACACCTCCTACGAGCAGTACTTC
CASSAADTSYEQYF
>TRBD1|TRBJ1-5|16|many|TRBV20-1
TGCAGTGCTAGGCACAGGGGGATAGCTAGCAATCAGCCCCAGCATTTT
CSARHRGIASNQPQHF
>-|TRBJ2-7|16|-|TRBV30
TGTGCCTGGAGTGTTTCCAACAGGGTACGATCCTACGAGCAGTACTTC
CAWSVSNRVRSYEQYF
>TRBD1|TRBJ1-1|14|many|TRBV5-8
TGTGCCAGCAGCTTGGGAGGGACAGGGGCTGAAGCTTTCTTT
CASSLGGTGAEAFF
>TRBD2|TRBJ2-7|14|many|TRBV7-8
TGTGCCAGCAGCTCGACACTCCGGGGGGACGAGCAGTACTTC
CASSSTLRGDEQYF
>-|TRBJ2-7|14|-|TRBV7-6
TGTGCCAGCAGCCTAAGGCCGTATACCTACGAGCAGTACTTC
CASSLRPYTYEQYF
>TRBD1|TRBJ1-6|16|-|TRBV4-1
TGCGCCAGCAGTTGGTTGCAAGGGGGCACGAATTCACCCCTCCACTTT
CASSWLQGGTNSPLHF
>TRBD1|TRBJ1-5|17|-|TRBV9
TGTGCCAGCAGCGGAGGTCCGGGACAGGGGCCTGGATGGCCCCAGCATTTT
CASSGGPGQGPGWPQHF
>-|TRBJ2-7|17|many|TRBV7-2
TGTGCCAGCAGCGCACTGTCCGGGGGCCGATTTGCCCACGAGCAGTACTTC
CASSALSGGRFAHEQYF
>TRBD1|TRBJ1-2|15|-|TRBV7-2
TGTGCCAGCAGCAGGCTAGAGGGGGCGCGCTATGGCTACACCTTC
CASSRLEGARYGYTF
>-|TRBJ2-7|12|-|TRBV27
TGTGCCAGCAGGGCGACAGTCTACGAGCAGTACTTC
CASRATVYEQYF
>TRBD1|TRBJ1-1|13|-|TRBV12-3/TRBV12-4
TGTGCCAGCAGTTTTTCAGGGGGCGATGAAGCTTTCTTT
CASSFSGGDEAFF
>-|TRBJ1-1|11|many|TRBV2
TGTGCCAGCAGTATTGACAGACAAGCTTTCTTT
CASSIDRQAFF
>-|TRBJ2-5|11|many|TRBV20-1
TGCAGTGCGGGACGGCTGGAGACCCAGTACTTC
CSAGRLETQYF
>TRBD1|TRBJ1-6|14|many|TRBV7-2
TGTGCCAGCAACCTAGGGGGCGGGTATTCACCCCTCCACTTT
CASNLGGGYSPLHF
>-|TRBJ2-6|12|-|TRBV14
TGTGCCAGCAGCCAAGAGGAGGTTTTCCTAACTTTC
CASSQEEVFLTF
>-|TRBJ2-7|14|many|TRBV12-3/TRBV12-4
TGTGCCAGCAACAGGGTGCCAAGCTCCTACGAGCAGTACTTC
CASNRVPSSYEQYF
>TRBD2|TRBJ2-5|18|-|TRBV9
TGTGCCAGCAGCGTAGCTGGCAGCGGGGGGGGGATCCAAGAGACCCAGTACTTC
CASSVAGSGGGIQETQYF
>TRBD1|TRBJ1-2|13|once|TRBV7-9
TGTGCCAGCAGCACTGATACAGGGGGAGGCTACACCTTC
CASSTDTGGGYTF
>TRBD1|TRBJ2-7|14|many|TRBV20-1
TGCAGTGGGGGATACAGGGGGCCAACAAGCGAGCAGTACTTC
CSGGYRGPTSEQYF
>TRBD1|TRBJ2-7|14|-|TRBV12-3/TRBV12-4
TGTGCCAGCAGTCTTACACTGACAGGGAACGAGCAGTACTTC
CASSLTLTGNEQYF
>-|TRBJ1-1|13|many|TRBV2
TGTGCCAGCAGTGAAGGGGGAAACACTGAAGCTTTCTTT
CASSEGGNTEAFF
>TRBD1|TRBJ1-6|14|many|TRBV19
TGTGCCAGTAGTTCGGGACAGTCTGTTTCACCCCTCCACTTT
CASSSGQSVSPLHF
>TRBD1|TRBJ1-4|16|few|TRBV12-3/TRBV12-4
TGTGCCAGCAGACGGACAGGGGGTGCAACTAATGAAAAACTGTTTTTT
CASRRTGGATNEKLFF
>-|TRBJ1-1|17|-|TRBV10-3
TGTGCCATCACCGCGAATAGAGGTGGGGGCTCGAACACTGAAGCTTTCTTT
CAITANRGGGSNTEAFF
>-|TRBJ2-7|10|-|TRBV10-3
TGTGCCATCGGGGCGTCGGAGCAGTACTTC
CAIGASEQYF
>-|TRBJ2-5|13|many|TRBV19
TGTGCCAGTAGTGCTCTTAGGGGCGAGACCCAGTACTTC
CASSALRGETQYF
>TRBD1|TRBJ1-1|14|many|TRBV2
TGTGCCAGCAGTGGCACAGGGGGCATTACTGAAGCTTTCTTT
CASSGTGGITEAFF
>-|TRBJ1-5|16|-|TRBV7-2
TGTGCCAGCAGCTTAGGCGGGGGCCACGGCAATCAGCCCCAGCATTTT
CASSLGGGHGNQPQHF
>-|TRBJ1-5|13|-|TRBV2
TGTGCCAGCACCAGGAATCCCAATCAGCCCCAGCATTTT
CASTRNPNQPQHF
>-|TRBJ1-2|13|many|TRBV20-1
TGCAGTGCTAGAGATCTGAGCAGCTATGGCTACACCTTC
CSARDLSSYGYTF
>TRBD1|TRBJ1-1|15|-|TRBV10-2
TGCGCCAGCAGTGAGCCCGGGACAGCGAGCACTGAAGCTTTCTTT
CASSEPGTASTEAFF
>-|TRBJ1-5|16|few|TRBV5-6
TGTGCCAGCAGCTTTACGGTCGAGGGTCGCAATCAGCCCCAGCATTTT
CASSFTVEGRNQPQHF
>-|TRBJ1-2|12|many|TRBV7-9
TGTGCCAGCAGTGGCCATAACTATGGCTACACCTTC
CASSGHNYGYTF
>-|TRBJ2-5|17|many|TRBV7-6
TGTGCCAGCAGCTTACCCACACTAGTCTTAAGCAAAGAGACCCAGTACTTC
CASSLPTLVLSKETQYF
>-|TRBJ2-7|15|-|TRBV10-3
TGTGCCAGCAGTCACTCTACCGGGACTTCCTACGAGCAGTACTTC
CASSHSTGTSYEQYF
>-|TRBJ1-1|12|many|TRBV5-1
TGCGCCAGCAGGGATCCGAGGCAGGGGGCTTTCTTT
CASRDPRQGAFF
>-|TRBJ2-7|11|-|TRBV7-9
TGTGCCAGCAGCTTACTCGGGTTTCAGTACTTC
CASSLLGFQYF
>TRBD1|TRBJ1-1|15|few|TRBV6-4
TGTGCCAGCAAGGACAGGGTTGGGGGGAACACTGAAGCTTTCTTT
CASKDRVGGNTEAFF
>TRBD2|TRBJ2-5|15|-|TRBV28
TGTGCCAGCAGCCAGACTAGCGCAGCACAAGAGACCCAGTACTTC
CASSQTSAAQETQYF
>-|TRBJ1-1|15|few|TRBV20-1
TGCAGTGCAAGAGGTCCAAGGCTCTCGGTCACTGAAGCTTTCTTT
CSARGPRLSVTEAFF
>-|TRBJ1-4|11|few|TRBV30
TGTGCCTGGAGTGGTAATGAAAAACTGTTTTTT
CAWSGNEKLFF
>TRBD2|TRBJ2-7|13|-|TRBV24-1
TGTGCCACCAGTCCCGGGACTAGCGGCGAGCAGTACTTC
CATSPGTSGEQYF
>TRBD2|TRBJ2-5|16|-|TRBV20-1
TGCAGTGCCTTACTCTTCGCGGGGGGACCACAAGAGACCCAGTACTTC
CSALLFAGGPQETQYF
>TRBD1|TRBJ1-1|14|many|TRBV19
TGTGCCAGTAGTATGAGACAGGGGGACACTGAAGCTTTCTTT
CASSMRQGDTEAFF